The sequence of this T cell receptor (beta chain) was determined in a study of shared clonotypes between healthy human individuals. On this clone: Its antigen is undetermined.

Germline V CDR1 and CDR2: LNHDA, SQIVND (reference sequence). The V end was cut by 5 bases, the J end by 15 bases, with 20 bases between. The CDR3 runs 13 residues. Overall study findings and caveats: Clonotype sharing among donors was expected to depend on sequencing depth.

The donors, healthy adults who were HIV-negative, had experienced no recent acute infections or vaccinations. All of the donors resided in Nashville, Tennessee, and each was a Caucasian adult. In the study's own analysis: Quality scores were absent from the junction-only immunoSEQ sequences, so filtering differed. Measured with immunoSEQ multiplex PCR; TCRdb has only the in-frame clones, and not every one. V, J and clone size derive from that table, while D and trimming were established from the DNA sequence. In the table there are millions of clones, about 92% of which are singletons. Sequencing was carried out using naive CD4+ T cells sorted from blood. Subset in this sample: CD45RA+ positively selected. J is TRBJ2-1 and V is TRBV19; D could derive from TRBD1 or TRBD2 (5 bases each). The receptor's source is a man in his late teens or twenties in good health. The DNA for the CDR3 is TGTGCCAGTAGTCCCCAGGGCCGGGACCTAGCGTTCTTC. Translating it yields CASSPQGRDLAFF.